This TCR beta chain was profiled in a study of CD8 T cells in Susac syndrome (dated by TCRdb to between 2018 and 2020). A note on the overall study: Among the sequenced Susac syndrome patients, more than five had clinically active disease and eight were in clinical remission. At blood withdrawal, Susac syndrome patients were either therapy-naive, taking corticosteroids (in some cases with IVIg as well), or taking IVIg alone. The study used repertoire sequencing to test whether antigen drove CD8+ T cell activation and differentiation in Susac syndrome. The study compared CD8+ T cell repertoire clonality among 11 to 12 healthy donors, about 14 Susac syndrome patients and 15 multiple sclerosis patients. Broad study findings and their caveats: The study acknowledged that relatively few individuals were included in the TCR sequencing and HLA analysis. Approximately 15 Susac-specific public clones were identified in the total CD8+ repertoire, and roughly five Susac-specific public clones were identified in the CD8+ TEMRA repertoire. CD8+ repertoires in Susac syndrome showed clonal expansion, which was highest in CD8+ TEMRA cells and was greater in clinically active patients than in remitting patients.

RNA was extracted with the RNeasy kit and 0.5 to 1 ug was reverse transcribed using random hexamers. TCR beta CDR3 regions were amplified with the immunoSEQ multiplex PCR assay covering 54 Vbeta and 13 Jbeta segments. Bias from PCR amplification was corrected by using a synthetic template baseline for primer optimization and for computational correction. The authors' analysis ran thus. Reads were assigned to V, D and J genes according to IMGT and analyzed in immunoSEQ Analyzer, with only productive sequences retained. Clonality was calculated as one minus the Shannon entropy normalized by log2 of the number of productive unique sequences. For each patient and control, public and private clones were evaluated within the 100 most prevalent clones. Clones were defined as Susac-specific when absent from the healthy and MS cohorts, from fewer than 1,300 published viral clones and from other ImmuneACCESS disease sequences. TCRdb reworked the public reads: Q25 trimming with fastp, MiXCR clone assembly, productive beta chains retained. CDR3 protein duplicates are merged, each entry listing the most common genes and DNA. For this entry, the V and J calls and clone size follow TCRdb and not the study's own pipeline. The sample table holds about 83,000 distinct CDR3 sequences, of which approximately 96% were seen once. 0.4% to 0.45% of the sample belongs to the ten largest clones.

The CDR1 and CDR2 encoded by the germline V gene (reference sequence) are MNHEY and SMNVEV. CDR3 length: 12 amino acids, cysteine to phenylalanine. Left in the record is the CDR3 DNA by itself, 36 bases read in frame from the first base. V loses 6 bases at its end and J loses 9 bases; junction bases beyond the gene matches: 7. As for this clonotype: Its antigen remains undetermined. Base qualities are missing; no much larger clone stands one base away.

Peripheral blood CD8+ and CD4+ T cells from healthy donors, Susac syndrome patients and multiple sclerosis patients were profiled using high-throughput TCR beta sequencing. The Susac syndrome patients fulfilled recently defined diagnostic criteria for either definite or probable disease. Bulk CD8+ and CD4+ T cells were purified by magnetic negative isolation, while CD8+ TEMRA cells were enriched using FACS. Blood was collected in EDTA tubes and processed within 24 hours, with PBMCs isolated through density gradient centrifugation. PBMCs destined for TCR sequencing were cryopreserved in liquid nitrogen and later thawed in a 37 °C water bath. A purity of at least 90% was achieved for sorted or isolated CD4+, CD8+ and CD8+ TEMRA cells.

What was sequenced was CD8+ T cells from PBMCs. The rearrangement combines TRBV27 with TRBJ1-2, and 7 bases in between align with TRBD1. The sequence derives from a human donor with Susac syndrome. The CDR3 region reads CASSTTGDRYTF. At the DNA level, the sequence is TGTGCCAGCAGCACTACAGGGGATCGCTACACCTTC.